Listed below are T cell receptor beta chains from one sample, sequenced in a study of early T cells in non-severe SARS-CoV-2 infection. TCRdb recomputed calls from the 5' RACE reads with MiXCR, one row per CDR3 protein. The profile shows tens of thousands of distinct CDR3 sequences, roughly an eighth of them singletons. The source was whole blood, collected at baseline. The receptors originated from an adult who was a healthcare worker with PCR-confirmed SARS-CoV-2 infection or an uninfected control (not recorded which). Both conserved end residues are part of each CDR3. Fields, in order: CDR3 protein, CDR3 DNA, J gene, D gene, clone size, V gene. The D gene is left open where the match is weak. Only part of the rows carry a size: once, few, many, or a class if the clone is expanded.

cdr3_aa: CASSGGTYNEQFF; cdr3_nt: TGTGCCAGCAGTGGCGGGACCTACAATGAGCAGTTCTTC; j_call: TRBJ2-1; d_call: NA; clone_size: few; v_call: TRBV5-8
cdr3_aa: CASRQTGGRNTEAFF; cdr3_nt: TGTGCCAGCAGACAAACAGGGGGCCGGAACACTGAAGCTTTCTTT; j_call: TRBJ1-1; d_call: TRBD1; clone_size: NA; v_call: TRBV7-2
cdr3_aa: CASSLKVSGEQYF; cdr3_nt: TGTGCCAGCAGCTTGAAGGTGTCGGGCGAGCAGTACTTC; j_call: TRBJ2-7; d_call: NA; clone_size: few; v_call: TRBV11-2
cdr3_aa: CASSVANSYEQYF; cdr3_nt: TGTGCCAGCAGCGTAGCCAACAGCTACGAGCAGTACTTC; j_call: TRBJ2-7; d_call: NA; clone_size: few; v_call: TRBV9
cdr3_aa: CASSYGTDDGYTF; cdr3_nt: TGTGCCAGCAGCTACGGGACAGACGATGGCTACACCTTC; j_call: TRBJ1-2; d_call: TRBD1; clone_size: medium-sized; v_call: TRBV5-5
cdr3_aa: CASSLRSRRNTEAFF; cdr3_nt: TGTGCCAGCAGCTTAAGGTCACGCCGGAACACTGAAGCTTTCTTT; j_call: TRBJ1-1; d_call: NA; clone_size: few; v_call: TRBV7-2
cdr3_aa: CASSSGGYQETQYF; cdr3_nt: TGTGCCAGCAGCTCCGGGGGCTACCAAGAGACCCAGTACTTC; j_call: TRBJ2-5; d_call: NA; clone_size: many; v_call: TRBV7-3
cdr3_aa: CASTAGTGGNQPQHF; cdr3_nt: TGTGCCAGCACCGCCGGGACAGGGGGTAATCAGCCCCAGCATTTT; j_call: TRBJ1-5; d_call: TRBD1; clone_size: few; v_call: TRBV6-2/TRBV6-3
cdr3_aa: CATSDSDRFGTGELFF; cdr3_nt: TGTGCCACCAGTGATTCGGACAGATTCGGGACCGGGGAGCTGTTTTTT; j_call: TRBJ2-2; d_call: NA; clone_size: many; v_call: TRBV24-1
cdr3_aa: CASSEGTGHTDTQYF; cdr3_nt: TGTGCCAGCAGTGAAGGGACAGGGCACACAGATACGCAGTATTTT; j_call: TRBJ2-3; d_call: TRBD1; clone_size: NA; v_call: TRBV6-1
cdr3_aa: CASSRPPGGPDTDTQYF; cdr3_nt: TGTGCCAGCAGCCGACCCCCAGGGGGCCCAGACACAGATACGCAGTATTTT; j_call: TRBJ2-3; d_call: TRBD1; clone_size: few; v_call: TRBV5-4
cdr3_aa: CASSLRRAGANVLTF; cdr3_nt: TGTGCCAGCAGTTTACGTAGGGCCGGGGCCAACGTCCTGACTTTC; j_call: TRBJ2-6; d_call: NA; clone_size: NA; v_call: TRBV27
cdr3_aa: CASSLGTGGNQPQHF; cdr3_nt: TGTGCCAGCAGTTTAGGGACAGGTGGGAATCAGCCCCAGCATTTT; j_call: TRBJ1-5; d_call: TRBD1; clone_size: many; v_call: TRBV12-3/TRBV12-4
cdr3_aa: CASSGGGNQPQHF; cdr3_nt: TGCGCCAGCAGTGGCGGAGGCAATCAGCCCCAGCATTTT; j_call: TRBJ1-5; d_call: NA; clone_size: many; v_call: TRBV18
cdr3_aa: CASSKLAGHNEQFF; cdr3_nt: TGTGCCAGCAGTAAACTAGCGGGACACAATGAGCAGTTCTTC; j_call: TRBJ2-1; d_call: TRBD2; clone_size: many; v_call: TRBV11-2
cdr3_aa: CASKETGRSDTQYF; cdr3_nt: TGTGCCAGCAAGGAGACAGGGAGGTCGGATACGCAGTATTTT; j_call: TRBJ2-3; d_call: NA; clone_size: many; v_call: TRBV14
cdr3_aa: CASSSTSGELFF; cdr3_nt: TGTGCCAGCAGTTCCACATCCGGGGAGCTGTTTTTT; j_call: TRBJ2-2; d_call: NA; clone_size: many; v_call: TRBV27
cdr3_aa: CASSSGGAKNIQYF; cdr3_nt: TGTGCCAGCAGTTCCGGGGGAGCCAAAAACATTCAGTACTTC; j_call: TRBJ2-4; d_call: NA; clone_size: few; v_call: TRBV6-6
cdr3_aa: CASRQTGTGYGYTF; cdr3_nt: TGTGCCAGTAGACAAACAGGGACCGGCTATGGCTACACCTTC; j_call: TRBJ1-2; d_call: NA; clone_size: few; v_call: TRBV19
cdr3_aa: CASRWSGSLSYEQYF; cdr3_nt: TGTGCCAGCCGGTGGAGCGGGAGCCTCTCCTACGAGCAGTACTTC; j_call: TRBJ2-7; d_call: TRBD2; clone_size: NA; v_call: TRBV2
cdr3_aa: CSVSLGQNNQPQHF; cdr3_nt: TGCAGCGTCTCCCTGGGACAGAACAATCAGCCCCAGCATTTT; j_call: TRBJ1-5; d_call: TRBD1; clone_size: NA; v_call: TRBV29-1
cdr3_aa: CASSVGQGRSYEQYF; cdr3_nt: TGTGCCAGCAGCGTAGGCCAGGGGAGGTCCTACGAGCAGTACTTC; j_call: TRBJ2-7; d_call: NA; clone_size: few; v_call: TRBV9
cdr3_aa: CASSLRTSDRGGDEQYF; cdr3_nt: TGTGCCAGCAGTTTACGTACAAGCGACAGGGGAGGGGACGAGCAGTACTTC; j_call: TRBJ2-7; d_call: NA; clone_size: NA; v_call: TRBV28
cdr3_aa: CASWSGATNYGYTF; cdr3_nt: TGTGCCAGCTGGTCCGGGGCCACTAACTATGGCTACACCTTC; j_call: TRBJ1-2; d_call: NA; clone_size: NA; v_call: TRBV7-9
cdr3_aa: CASSRDSLYEQYF; cdr3_nt: TGTGCCAGCAGCCGGGACAGCCTATACGAGCAGTACTTC; j_call: TRBJ2-7; d_call: TRBD1; clone_size: many; v_call: TRBV13
cdr3_aa: CASSYWTSGHNEQFF; cdr3_nt: TGTGCCAGCAGCTACTGGACTAGCGGACACAATGAGCAGTTCTTC; j_call: TRBJ2-1; d_call: TRBD2; clone_size: NA; v_call: TRBV7-2
cdr3_aa: CASSGTVYEQYF; cdr3_nt: TGTGCCAGCAGCGGGACAGTTTACGAGCAGTACTTC; j_call: TRBJ2-7; d_call: NA; clone_size: few; v_call: TRBV9
cdr3_aa: CASSDVSPYGYTF; cdr3_nt: TGTGCCAGCAGTGATGTGTCCCCCTATGGCTACACCTTC; j_call: TRBJ1-2; d_call: NA; clone_size: few; v_call: TRBV6-1
cdr3_aa: CASSPTSGSSFIRQFF; cdr3_nt: TGTGCCAGCAGTCCGACTAGCGGGAGTTCATTTATTAGGCAGTTCTTC; j_call: TRBJ2-1; d_call: TRBD2; clone_size: few; v_call: TRBV6-2/TRBV6-3
cdr3_aa: CASSDRDRKGNEQFF; cdr3_nt: TGTGCCAGCAGCGATCGGGACAGGAAAGGCAATGAGCAGTTCTTC; j_call: TRBJ2-1; d_call: TRBD1; clone_size: NA; v_call: TRBV12-3/TRBV12-4
cdr3_aa: CASSPRDSHLSGANVLTF; cdr3_nt: TGTGCCAGTAGTCCCCGGGACAGTCATCTCTCTGGGGCCAACGTCCTGACTTTC; j_call: TRBJ2-6; d_call: TRBD1; clone_size: NA; v_call: TRBV19
cdr3_aa: CSVTSWDEQFF; cdr3_nt: TGCAGCGTTACTAGCTGGGATGAGCAGTTCTTC; j_call: TRBJ2-1; d_call: NA; clone_size: NA; v_call: TRBV29-1
cdr3_aa: CASSLQSAAYEQYF; cdr3_nt: TGTGCCAGCAGCCTACAGTCAGCGGCCTACGAGCAGTACTTC; j_call: TRBJ2-7; d_call: NA; clone_size: few; v_call: TRBV6-1
cdr3_aa: CASSSSGGGPPADTQYF; cdr3_nt: TGTGCCAGCAGCTCCTCAGGGGGCGGCCCTCCCGCAGATACGCAGTATTTT; j_call: TRBJ2-3; d_call: TRBD1; clone_size: NA; v_call: TRBV11-2
cdr3_aa: CASSPPSWGYTF; cdr3_nt: TGTGCCAGTAGCCCGCCTAGTTGGGGCTACACCTTC; j_call: TRBJ1-2; d_call: NA; clone_size: NA; v_call: TRBV19
cdr3_aa: CALKRGGSAGELFF; cdr3_nt: TGTGCCCTGAAACGCGGGGGAAGCGCCGGGGAGCTGTTTTTT; j_call: TRBJ2-2; d_call: TRBD2; clone_size: NA; v_call: TRBV2
cdr3_aa: CASSAGVGTDTQYF; cdr3_nt: TGTGCCAGCAGCGCGGGAGTCGGCACAGATACGCAGTATTTT; j_call: TRBJ2-3; d_call: TRBD2; clone_size: few; v_call: TRBV7-3
cdr3_aa: CASSVGGESGQYF; cdr3_nt: TGTGCCAGCAGCGTAGGAGGAGAGTCTGGACAGTACTTC; j_call: TRBJ2-7; d_call: NA; clone_size: NA; v_call: TRBV9
cdr3_aa: CASSFENYGYTF; cdr3_nt: TGTGCCAGCAGTTTCGAAAACTATGGCTACACCTTC; j_call: TRBJ1-2; d_call: NA; clone_size: NA; v_call: TRBV12-3/TRBV12-4
cdr3_aa: CASSQVPGVRSEQYF; cdr3_nt: TGTGCCAGCAGCCAAGTGCCCGGGGTCCGGTCGGAGCAGTACTTC; j_call: TRBJ2-7; d_call: NA; clone_size: NA; v_call: TRBV3-1
cdr3_aa: CASSRGADQETQYF; cdr3_nt: TGTGCCAGCTCCCGCGGGGCAGATCAAGAGACCCAGTACTTC; j_call: TRBJ2-5; d_call: NA; clone_size: NA; v_call: TRBV18
cdr3_aa: CASSPSSPYNEQFF; cdr3_nt: TGTGCCAGCAGTCCGAGTTCCCCATACAATGAGCAGTTCTTC; j_call: TRBJ2-1; d_call: NA; clone_size: NA; v_call: TRBV6-4
cdr3_aa: CASSATEGGGYTF; cdr3_nt: TGTGCCAGCAGTGCAACGGAAGGGGGTGGCTACACCTTC; j_call: TRBJ1-2; d_call: NA; clone_size: NA; v_call: TRBV7-9
cdr3_aa: CASSFAEGNQPQHF; cdr3_nt: TGTGCCAGCAGCTTTGCAGAGGGCAATCAGCCCCAGCATTTT; j_call: TRBJ1-5; d_call: NA; clone_size: NA; v_call: TRBV7-2
cdr3_aa: CASSESVTSGTYNEQFF; cdr3_nt: TGCGCCAGCAGTGAGTCGGTGACTAGCGGTACCTACAATGAGCAGTTCTTC; j_call: TRBJ2-1; d_call: TRBD2; clone_size: many; v_call: TRBV10-1
cdr3_aa: CASSQDISAGATDTQYF; cdr3_nt: TGTGCCAGCAGCCAAGATATTTCGGCGGGGGCCACAGATACGCAGTATTTT; j_call: TRBJ2-3; d_call: NA; clone_size: NA; v_call: TRBV4-2
cdr3_aa: CASSQVKLAGPYNEQFF; cdr3_nt: TGCGCCAGCAGCCAAGTCAAACTAGCGGGCCCTTACAATGAGCAGTTCTTC; j_call: TRBJ2-1; d_call: TRBD2; clone_size: few; v_call: TRBV4-3
cdr3_aa: CASSLTSVLDGYTF; cdr3_nt: TGTGCCAGCAGTTTAACGTCAGTCTTGGATGGCTACACCTTC; j_call: TRBJ1-2; d_call: NA; clone_size: NA; v_call: TRBV12-3/TRBV12-4